This TCR beta chain was captured in a study of response to subunit inactivated influenza vaccine. This clonotype occurred many times. As yet, its antigen is unknown. General study points: Each seasonal influenza vaccination recruits few new T cells, the authors suggested.

The CDR3 totals 14 residues. The V and J ends lost 2 bases and 2 bases respectively, with 4 bases between them. Germline CDR1 is KGHSH and CDR2 is LQKENI. TCRdb analysed the RT-PCR reads with MiXCR anew, one entry per CDR3 protein. The sample consists of about 780,000 distinct CDR3 sequences, around 18% of them appearing once. The source was PBMCs from blood, collected 4 to 6 days after vaccination. The receptor was isolated from a man aged 50-60 years who received an inactivated influenza vaccine. The gene calls are TRBV18 and TRBJ2-6; D remains ambiguous. The CDR3 is CASSPIPGANVLTF. The CDR3 DNA sequence: TGTGCCAGCTCACCAATCCCTGGGGCCAACGTCCTGACTTTC.